This passage covers 7 T cell receptor beta chains from one sample sequenced in a study of T cells in Graves' hyperthyroidism and ophthalmopathy. Amplification yielded TCR beta CDR3 regions, with RNA transcripts as the source. The TCR CDR3 was amplified in a first-round RT-PCR using the HTBI primer set. Each CDR3 protein is one row after TCRdb ran MiXCR on the multiplex PCR reads. Found here are around 690,000 distinct CDR3 sequences, 17% of them singletons; the top ten hold 15% to 17%. Input material: blood. The receptors stem from a man aged 50 or older with Graves' hyperthyroidism.

This chain connects TRBV5-4 to TRBJ2-3; TRBD2 matches at 10 bases. In germline, CDR1 is SGHNT, CDR2 YYREEE (reference sequence). V was clipped by 2 bases and J by 1 base; unmatched bases: 4. The CDR3 is 16 amino acids. The CDR3 is CASSFATSGRTDTQYF. As DNA, the CDR3 is TGTGCCAGCAGCTTTGCGACTAGCGGGCGCACAGATACGCAGTATTTT.

This clonotype showed up just a few times. The chain carries TRBV6-6 and TRBJ2-1; D not certain. V shed 0 bases and J shed 6 bases, with 15 bases lying between them. The CDR3 loop spans 16 amino acids. The germline V gene encodes CDR1 MNHNY and CDR2 SVGAGI (reference sequence). CDR3: CASSYSALGLRNEQFF. CDR3 coding DNA: TGTGCCAGCAGTTACTCCGCGCTGGGTCTGCGCAATGAGCAGTTCTTC.

The chain combines TRBV24-1 with TRBJ1-1; maybe TRBD1 (6 bases). The germline V gene has CDR1 KGHDR and CDR2 SFDVKD. The ends were cut back, 3 bases at V and 9 bases at J, with 13 bases in the middle. The CDR3 has 13 residues. CDR3 sequence reads: CATSDPGGQQAFF. Here the CDR3 DNA reads TGTGCCACCAGTGATCCGGGGGGGCAACAAGCTTTCTTT.

This clonotype has a single count. The chain combines TRBV28 with TRBJ2-3; 8 nucleotides align to TRBD1. V gave up 5 bases and J gave up 4 bases; unmatched junction bases: 5. The length of the CDR3 is 14 residues. CDR1 is MDHEN, CDR2 SYDVKM, per germline. CDR3 coding DNA: TGTGCCAGCAGTCCCGAGGGACAGGCAGATACGCAGTATTTT. Protein: CASSPEGQADTQYF. Looking up the rest from reference TRBV28 and TRBJ2-3 gives the full variable domain: DVKVTQSSRYLVKRTGEKVFLECVQDMDHENMFWYRQDPGLGLRLIYFSYDVKMKEKGDIPEGYSVSREKKERFSLILESASTNQTSMYLCASSPEGQADTQYFGPGTRLTVL.

The sample holds many counts of this clonotype. This chain uses TRBV29-1 with TRBJ2-7, with unresolved D. From germline, CDR1 is SQVTM and CDR2 ANQGSEA. The CDR3 contains 13 residues. V was pared by 4 bases and J by 2 bases, with 12 bases between. In DNA, the CDR3 is TGCAGCGTTGGAGACGAAGGGACCTACGAGCAGTACTTC. Its translation is CSVGDEGTYEQYF.

This clonotype came up many times. The J gene is TRBJ2-2, the V gene TRBV3-1; D might be TRBD2 (6 bases). V lost 0 bases to trimming and J lost 4 bases, with 9 bases between them. In germline, CDR1 is LGHDT, CDR2 YNNKEL (reference sequence). The CDR3 has 15 amino acids. As DNA, the CDR3 is TGTGCCAGCAGCCAAGATACTAGCCCCACCGGGGAGCTGTTTTTT. Encoded protein: CASSQDTSPTGELFF.

This clonotype showed up just a few times. The chain couples TRBV29-1 to TRBJ1-1; D gene unclear. V was pared by 0 bases and J by 0 bases, with 11 bases between. The CDR3 sequence is 15 residues long. Germline V CDR1 and CDR2: SQVTM, ANQGSEA. The CDR3 region is CSVEEAARLNTEAFF. The CDR3 nucleotides are TGCAGCGTTGAAGAAGCCGCCAGGTTGAACACTGAAGCTTTCTTT.